This T cell receptor (beta chain) originates from a study of blood T cell repertoires in COVID-19 (dated by TCRdb to the early 2020s). Study-level background: Collaborator samples came from the United States, Italy and Spain and covered acute and convalescent phases of COVID-19. The material from the prospective study consisted of cDNA or gDNA derived from T cells, B-cell-depleted T cells, or PBMCs. Deeply sampled blood TCRbeta repertoires from subjects exposed to, actively infected with, or recovered from COVID-19 were included in the dataset. A freely available public database, intended as a resource for researchers studying the immune response to SARS-CoV-2, is where the repertoires were released. The samples were drawn from two sources: the first 160 participants of the ongoing ImmuneRACE study, and 1,000 to 1,500 subjects contributed by 6 global collaborators. Sample metadata almost always included a de-identified subject ID, COVID-19 status, age in years and sex. Where available, HLA class I and class II types were taken from metadata supplied by the sample provider and were not determined by assay-based typing. Results and caveats for the whole study, not just this receptor: The amount of clinical and demographic metadata varied by source and participant and was provided uncurated.

TCRbeta CDR3 regions were amplified from genomic DNA using the immunoSEQ Assay, a bias-controlled multiplex PCR. As for the original processing: Within the assay, amplification of reference gene primers was used to estimate how many nucleated cells each sample contained. To quantify the absolute abundance of each unique TCRbeta CDR3 rearrangement, sequence reads were collapsed and filtered. For each sample, productive Simpson clonality was calculated as the square root of Simpson's diversity index over productive rearrangements. TCRdb took over this immuneACCESS table, retaining in-frame rearrangements with V and J assigned. Such tables are incomplete; in checked studies, under half of the missing clones stem from an unresolved V gene, and the remainder is unexplained. V and J calls and clone size are as listed in that table; D and trimming were resolved from the DNA. The sample data list hundreds of thousands of clones, and more than 75% of these were observed just once. The ten largest clonotypes hold roughly 1.7% of the sample.

According to the germline V gene (reference sequence), CDR1 reads LNHDA and CDR2 reads SQIVND. There are 14 amino acids in the CDR3, from cysteine to phenylalanine inclusive. CDR3 DNA is the only sequence kept; it has 42 bases, read in frame from the first base. V is reduced by 5 bases and J by 6 bases, leaving a spacing of 16 bases between them. As regards this clone: Its antigen is not yet known. Base qualities are missing; no much larger clone stands one base away.

Enrolling through a virtual design, the prospective study's participants ranged in age from roughly 18 to 95 years and lived across about two dozen United States geographic areas. To assign participants to cohorts, the prospective study relied on clinical history that participants themselves reported in a screening survey and a study questionnaire. Recovered participants in ImmuneRACE Cohort 3 were defined by two consecutive negative NP/OP PCR tests, clearance by a healthcare professional, or resolution of symptoms. Each participant in the prospective study had whole blood, serum and a nasopharyngeal or oropharyngeal swab collected by mobile phlebotomists. Participants in the prospective study had the option to provide additional blood draws and questionnaires over a roughly 2-month period. Before DNA extraction, prospective study blood samples were shipped either frozen or at room temperature.

The receptor was derived from a man aged 35-49 years who had recovered from COVID-19. The chain is assembled from TRBV19 and TRBJ1-1; the D gene is possibly TRBD1, with 5 bases matching. The sequenced sample was PBMCs or T cells enriched from blood (not recorded which). CDR3 reads: CASSSGTGRAEAFF. The DNA is as follows: TGTGCCAGTAGTTCTGGGACCGGGAGAGCTGAAGCTTTCTTT.